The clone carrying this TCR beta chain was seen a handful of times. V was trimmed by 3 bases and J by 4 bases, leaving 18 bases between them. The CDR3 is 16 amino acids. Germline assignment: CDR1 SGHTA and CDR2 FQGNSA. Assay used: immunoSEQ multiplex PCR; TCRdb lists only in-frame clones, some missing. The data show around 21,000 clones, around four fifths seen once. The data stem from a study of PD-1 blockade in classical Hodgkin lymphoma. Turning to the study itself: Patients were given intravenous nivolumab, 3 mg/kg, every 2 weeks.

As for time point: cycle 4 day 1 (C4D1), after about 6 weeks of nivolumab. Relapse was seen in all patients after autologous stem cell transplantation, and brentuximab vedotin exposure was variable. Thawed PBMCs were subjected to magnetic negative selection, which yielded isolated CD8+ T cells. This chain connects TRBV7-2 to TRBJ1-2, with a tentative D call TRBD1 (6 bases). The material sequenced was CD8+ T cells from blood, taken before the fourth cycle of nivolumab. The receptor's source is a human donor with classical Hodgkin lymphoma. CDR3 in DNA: TGTGCCAGCAGCTTGGGGCCCTCAGACAGGTTCTATGGCTACACCTTC. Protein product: CASSLGPSDRFYGYTF.